The 19 T cell receptor beta chains in this list originate from one sample, sequenced in a study of T cells in localized non-small cell lung cancer. TCRdb's table, derived via immunoSEQ multiplex PCR, lists solely in-frame clones and lacks some. Of tens of thousands of clones listed, around 85% are singletons. The material was peripheral blood, obtained before any cancer treatment. Receptors originate from a woman between 35 and 70 years old with stage I lung adenocarcinoma.

V and J are TRBV29-1 and TRBJ1-1, with D unresolved. The germline gives CDR1 SQVTM, CDR2 ANQGSEA. The CDR3 extends over 12 amino acids. V lost 7 bases to trimming and J lost 0 bases, with 9 bases between them. The CDR3 DNA reads as TGCAGCGCAAGGGTGTTGAACACTGAAGCTTTCTTT. Translated, it gives CSARVLNTEAFF. Full variable domain (outside the CDR3, taken from reference TRBV29-1 and TRBJ1-1): SAVISQKPSRDICQRGTSLTIQCQVDSQVTMMFWYRQQPGQSLTLIATANQGSEATYESGFVIDKFPISRPNLTFSTLTVSNMSPEDSSIYLCSARVLNTEAFFGQGTRLTVV.

The gene calls are TRBV18 and TRBJ2-3; 10 positions agree with TRBD2. The V segment lost 0 bases and the J segment 4 bases; nucleotides outside the gene matches: 7. CDR3 length: 17 amino acids. Germline CDR1 reads KGHSH; CDR2 reads LQKENI. The DNA for the CDR3 is TGTGCCAGCTCACCACCAAGAGCGGGGGGGCCCTCAGATACGCAGTATTTT. Amino acids: CASSPPRAGGPSDTQYF.

The chain couples TRBV28 to TRBJ1-2; D is unresolved. This CDR3 is built from 10 residues. In germline, CDR1 is MDHEN, CDR2 SYDVKM. The ends were cut back, 6 bases at V and 10 bases at J, with 9 bases in the middle. CDR3 bases: TGTGCCAGCAGCTCGAATGACTACACCTTC. Protein sequence: CASSSNDYTF.

By its share, this clone is medium-sized (0.01 to 0.1%). V usage is TRBV2 and J usage is TRBJ1-6; D unresolved. The germline gives CDR1 SNHLY, CDR2 FYNNEI. V was shortened by 4 bases and J by 8 bases, with 6 bases between the two germline ends. The length of the CDR3 is 12 residues. In nucleotides, the CDR3 is TGTGCCAGCAGTGTCGGGGATTCACCCCTCCACTTT. Its translation is CASSVGDSPLHF.

The V gene is TRBV10-3, the J gene TRBJ1-2, with 7 bases lining up with TRBD1. The CDR3 loop spans 14 amino acids. CDR1 is ENHRY, CDR2 SYGVKD, per germline. With V trimmed by 6 bases and J by 3 bases, 7 bases remained unmatched. CDR3 bases: TGTGCCATCAGCAGCCCCGACAGGGACTATGGCTACACCTTC. Residues: CAISSPDRDYGYTF.

The sample holds one count of this clone. Compared with germline, one end of the junction differs, possibly owing to a read error. V and J are TRBV7-2 and TRBJ2-5; 7 nucleotides match TRBD2. CDR1 SGHTA and CDR2 FQGNSA come from the germline V gene. The CDR3 is made up of 15 amino acids. CDR3 amino acids: CASSLALSPAGVLHF. The CDR3 bases are TGTGCCAGCAGCTTAGCCCTCTCCCCCGCGGGAGTCCTGCACTTC.

The CDR3 reads CATAGTQAQFF. The CDR3 bases are TGTGCCACCGCCGGGACCCAAGCCCAGTTCTTC. The rearrangement uses TRBV19 and TRBJ2-1; D assignment may be TRBD1 or TRBD2 (5 bases each). Germline V lookup: CDR1 LNHDA, CDR2 SQIVND (reference sequence). This CDR3 has 11 residues. The V and J ends lost 10 bases and 13 bases respectively, with 17 bases between them.

This clone was observed once. The rearrangement joins TRBV2 to TRBJ1-2; D gene uncertain. CDR1 and CDR2 (germline): SNHLY, FYNNEI. Trimming stripped 4 bases from V and 0 bases from J, with 15 bases between. This CDR3 contains 16 residues. CDR3 sequence (DNA): TGTGCCAGCAGTGCGACCCCGTACCCAACTAACTATGGCTACACCTTC. Translated: CASSATPYPTNYGYTF.

This sequence joins TRBV19 and TRBJ1-4, with unresolved D. Germline V gives CDR1 LNHDA, CDR2 SQIVND (reference sequence). V lost 4 bases to trimming and J lost 7 bases, with 25 bases between them. The CDR3 totals 18 residues. CDR3 coding DNA: TGTGCCAGTAGTACGGCGATCGGCCGAGGGTATGATTCTGAAAAACTGTTTTTT. Amino acids: CASSTAIGRGYDSEKLFF.

This chain joins TRBV21-1 and TRBJ1-2; TRBD1, as called in the table, went unchecked against the DNA. TRBV21-1 is a known pseudogene. This CDR3 contains 15 residues. Written as DNA, the CDR3 is TGTGCCAGCAGCAAAGGGGACAGGGTGGACTATGGCTACACCTTC. Protein: CASSKGDRVDYGYTF.

This clone was recorded only once. The CDR3 nucleotides read TGTGCCTGGAGTACAGGGGTTGCTGGCTACACCTTC. Amino acids: CAWSTGVAGYTF. The chain couples TRBV30 to TRBJ1-2; TRBD1 matches at 7 bases. Germline lookup yields CDR1 GTSNPN and CDR2 SVGIG (reference sequence). J lost 7 bases, V lost 2 bases, and 4 bases had no gene match. The CDR3 covers 12 residues.

This rearrangement joins TRBV6-4 to TRBJ2-1; 11 bases fit TRBD1. The CDR3 extends over 14 amino acids. The V gene's germline CDR1 is MRHNA and CDR2 SNTAGT. The ends lost 5 bases at V and 6 bases at J; junction bases unmatched: 3. The CDR3 here is CASSKGQGGNEQFF. CDR3 coding DNA: TGTGCCAGCAGTAAGGGACAGGGGGGCAATGAGCAGTTCTTC.

V is TRBV19 and J is TRBJ2-7; TRBD1 matches 9 bases. J lost 1 base, V lost 8 bases, and 9 bases had no gene match. There are 15 residues in the CDR3. Germline V CDR1 and CDR2: LNHDA, SQIVND (reference sequence). The CDR3 loop is CASSRPGQGSYEQYF. The CDR3 DNA is TGTGCCAGTTCTAGACCGGGACAGGGTTCCTACGAGCAGTACTTC.

The chain combines TRBV9 with TRBJ2-3; 7 bases align to TRBD2. CDR3 length: 16 amino acids. Germline V gives CDR1 SGDLS, CDR2 YYNGEE. Trimming removed 4 bases from V and 2 bases from J; junction bases left unmatched: 10. CDR3 in amino acids: CASSISGVIYTDTQYF. For the CDR3, the DNA is TGTGCCAGCAGCATCAGCGGGGTCATATACACAGATACGCAGTATTTT.

The chain is built from TRBV5-1 and TRBJ1-1; D not resolved. With 6 bases removed from V and 1 base from J, the gap between germline ends came to 7 bases. This CDR3 comprises 12 residues. Germline V gives CDR1 SGHRS, CDR2 YFSETQ. The CDR3 DNA sequence: TGCGCCAGCAAGGAACCGAACACTGAAGCTTTCTTT. It codes for CASKEPNTEAFF.

The CDR3 reads CASTILAGGPGEQFF. In nucleotides, the CDR3 is TGTGCCAGCACCATCCTAGCGGGGGGGCCCGGTGAGCAGTTCTTC. The V gene is TRBV7-9, the J gene TRBJ2-1; 12 bases are a match to TRBD2. CDR3 length: 15 residues. Germline V gene lookup returns CDR1 SEHNR and CDR2 FQNEAQ (reference sequence). With 7 bases clipped from V and 9 bases from J, the junction kept 10 bases outside the gene matches.

The rearrangement joins TRBV7-2 to TRBJ1-2; maybe TRBD1 (6 bases). This CDR3 has 13 residues. Looked up from germline, CDR1 is SGHTA and CDR2 is FQGNSA. Trimming left V 5 bases short and J 3 bases short, with 10 bases between. The CDR3, as DNA: TGTGCCAGCAGCCCTCGGACAGACTATGGCTACACCTTC. Protein product: CASSPRTDYGYTF.

The V call is TRBV30, the J call TRBJ2-7; D not certain. V lost 2 bases and J 0 bases, leaving 14 bases between the germline ends. Germline CDR1 is GTSNPN and CDR2 is SVGIG (reference sequence). The CDR3 is 15 amino acids. The CDR3 nucleotides read TGTGCCTGGAGTCAACCCTACAGCGTCTCCTACGAGCAGTACTTC. Its protein is CAWSQPYSVSYEQYF.

This clone was seen just once. The chain carries TRBV7-9 and TRBJ1-2; 12 bases match TRBD1. Germline V lookup: CDR1 SEHNR, CDR2 FQNEAQ (reference sequence). The CDR3 sequence is 14 residues long. V shed 5 bases, J shed 4 bases, and the junction held 2 bases outside the gene matches. CDR3 in amino acids: CASSRGQGAYGYTF. Here the CDR3 DNA reads TGTGCCAGCAGCCGGGGACAGGGGGCCTATGGCTACACCTTC.